The T cell receptor (beta chain) under discussion was sequenced for a study of T cell responses to AZD1222 COVID-19 vaccine. CDR1 is SGHRS, CDR2 YFSETQ, per germline. The CDR3 runs to 16 residues. The V and J ends lost 4 bases and 0 bases, in that order; junction bases with no gene match: 9. Sequencing used immunoSEQ multiplex PCR; TCRdb keeps in-frame clones, though not all of them. Among 100,000 or so clones listed, roughly 84% were seen once. Broader study findings: The donor group comprised mostly white British people and more females; the analysis possibly underestimated clonal diversity.

With regard to this clone: Its antigen is not known.

The sample consisted of peripheral blood, taken on day 0 of AZD1222 vaccination. The gene calls are TRBV5-1 and TRBJ1-1, with 7 bases aligning to TRBD1. The sequence was obtained from an adult in good health. Written as DNA, the CDR3 is TGCGCCAGCAGCAACCGGGACAGAGGAATGAACACTGAAGCTTTCTTT. The encoded protein is CASSNRDRGMNTEAFF.